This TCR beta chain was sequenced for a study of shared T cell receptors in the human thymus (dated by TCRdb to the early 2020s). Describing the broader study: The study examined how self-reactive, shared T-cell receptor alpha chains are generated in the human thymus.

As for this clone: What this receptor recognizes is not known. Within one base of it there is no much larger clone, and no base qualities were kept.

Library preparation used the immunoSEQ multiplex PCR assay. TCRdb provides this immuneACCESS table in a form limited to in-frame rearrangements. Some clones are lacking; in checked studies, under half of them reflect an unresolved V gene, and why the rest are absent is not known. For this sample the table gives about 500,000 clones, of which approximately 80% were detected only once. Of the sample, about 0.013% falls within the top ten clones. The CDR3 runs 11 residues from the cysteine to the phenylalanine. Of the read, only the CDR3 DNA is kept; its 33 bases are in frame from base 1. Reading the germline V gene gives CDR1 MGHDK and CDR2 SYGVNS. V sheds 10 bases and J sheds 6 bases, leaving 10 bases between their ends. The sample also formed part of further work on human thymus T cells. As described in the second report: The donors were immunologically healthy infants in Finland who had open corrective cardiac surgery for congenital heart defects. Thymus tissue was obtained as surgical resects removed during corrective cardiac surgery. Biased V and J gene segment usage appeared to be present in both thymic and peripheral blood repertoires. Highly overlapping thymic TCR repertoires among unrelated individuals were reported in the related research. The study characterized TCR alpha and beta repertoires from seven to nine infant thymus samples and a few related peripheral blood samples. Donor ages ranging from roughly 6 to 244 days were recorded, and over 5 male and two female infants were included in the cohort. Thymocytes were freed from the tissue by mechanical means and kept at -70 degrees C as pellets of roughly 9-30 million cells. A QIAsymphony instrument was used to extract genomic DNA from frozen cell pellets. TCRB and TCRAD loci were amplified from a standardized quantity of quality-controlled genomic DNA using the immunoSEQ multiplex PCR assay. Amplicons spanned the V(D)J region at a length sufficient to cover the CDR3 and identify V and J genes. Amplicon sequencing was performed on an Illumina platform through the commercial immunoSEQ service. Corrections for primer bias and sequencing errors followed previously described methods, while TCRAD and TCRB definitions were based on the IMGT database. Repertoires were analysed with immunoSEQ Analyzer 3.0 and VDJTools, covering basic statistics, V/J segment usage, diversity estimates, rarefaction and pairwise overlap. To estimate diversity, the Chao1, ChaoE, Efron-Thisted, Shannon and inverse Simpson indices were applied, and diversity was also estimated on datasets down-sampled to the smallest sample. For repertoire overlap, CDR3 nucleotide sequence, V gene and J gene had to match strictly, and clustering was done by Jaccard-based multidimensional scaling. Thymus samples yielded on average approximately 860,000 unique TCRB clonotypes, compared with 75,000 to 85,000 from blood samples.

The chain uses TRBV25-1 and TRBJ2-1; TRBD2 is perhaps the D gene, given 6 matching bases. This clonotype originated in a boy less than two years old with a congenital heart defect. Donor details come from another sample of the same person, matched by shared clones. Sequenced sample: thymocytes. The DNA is TGTGCCACGTCCGGGAGCAATGAGCAGTTCTTC. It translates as CATSGSNEQFF.